Reported below is one TCR beta chain. Patients of the Seattle cohort, enrolled during active infection, were followed longitudinally. The data stem from a study of blood T cell repertoires in COVID-19. Overall study context: T cells, B-cell-depleted T cells, or PBMCs supplied cDNA or gDNA.

Generated by immunoSEQ multiplex PCR, the TCRdb table keeps only in-frame clones and is missing some. The sample contains roughly 390,000 clones, more than 70% of which appear only once. This CDR3 region has 15 residues. Germline lookup yields CDR1 MNHEY and CDR2 SVGEGT. Trimming cost V 5 bases and J 5 bases; bases outside gene matches: 6. This receptor was obtained from a woman aged 30 to 39 with COVID-19, enrolled during active disease. The sequencing input was peripheral blood. The rearrangement uses TRBV6-2 or TRBV6-3 and TRBJ2-3; 11 bases align to TRBD1. CDR3 DNA: TGTGCCAGCAGTCTGGACAGGGGGCCACGAGATACGCAGTATTTT. Its protein product is CASSLDRGPRDTQYF.